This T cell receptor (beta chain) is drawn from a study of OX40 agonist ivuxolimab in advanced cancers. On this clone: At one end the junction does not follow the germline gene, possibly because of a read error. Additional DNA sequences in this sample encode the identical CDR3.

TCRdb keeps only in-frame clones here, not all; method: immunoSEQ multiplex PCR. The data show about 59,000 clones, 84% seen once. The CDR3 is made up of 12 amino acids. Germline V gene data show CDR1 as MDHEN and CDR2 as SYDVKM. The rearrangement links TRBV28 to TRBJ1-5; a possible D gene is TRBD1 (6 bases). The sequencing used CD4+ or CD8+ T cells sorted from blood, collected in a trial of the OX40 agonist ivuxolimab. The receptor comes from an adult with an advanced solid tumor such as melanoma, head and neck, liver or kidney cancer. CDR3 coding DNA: TGTGCCTCTGGGGGCCTCAATCAACCCCAGCATTTT. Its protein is CASGGLNQPQHF.